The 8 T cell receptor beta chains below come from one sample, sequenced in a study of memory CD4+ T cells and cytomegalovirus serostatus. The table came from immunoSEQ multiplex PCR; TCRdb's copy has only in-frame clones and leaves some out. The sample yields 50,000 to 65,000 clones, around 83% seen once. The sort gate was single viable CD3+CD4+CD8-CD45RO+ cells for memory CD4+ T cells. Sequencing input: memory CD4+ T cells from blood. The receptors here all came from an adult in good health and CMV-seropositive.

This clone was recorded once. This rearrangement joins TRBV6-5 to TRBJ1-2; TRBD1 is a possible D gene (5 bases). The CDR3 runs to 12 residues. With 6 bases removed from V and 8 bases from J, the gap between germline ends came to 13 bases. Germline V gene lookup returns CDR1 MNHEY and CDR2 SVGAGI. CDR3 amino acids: CASRLTGPGYTF. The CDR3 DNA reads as TGTGCCAGCAGACTAACGGGGCCAGGCTACACCTTC.

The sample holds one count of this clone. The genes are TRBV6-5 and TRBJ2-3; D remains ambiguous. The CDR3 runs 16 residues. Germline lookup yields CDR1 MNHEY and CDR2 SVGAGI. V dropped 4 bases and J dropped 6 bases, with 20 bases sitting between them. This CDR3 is CASSSSVGSLGDTQYF. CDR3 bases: TGTGCCAGCAGTTCTTCCGTGGGATCACTGGGGGATACGCAGTATTTT.

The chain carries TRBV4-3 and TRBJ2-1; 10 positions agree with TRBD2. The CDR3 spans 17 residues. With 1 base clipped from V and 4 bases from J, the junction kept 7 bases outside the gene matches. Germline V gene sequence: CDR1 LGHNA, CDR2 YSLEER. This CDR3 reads CASSQANLAGAYNEQFF. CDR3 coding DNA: TGCGCCAGCAGCCAAGCGAATCTAGCGGGGGCATACAATGAGCAGTTCTTC.

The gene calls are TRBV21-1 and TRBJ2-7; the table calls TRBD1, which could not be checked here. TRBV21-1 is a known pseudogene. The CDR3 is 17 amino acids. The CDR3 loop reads CASSKVLRDTVAYEQYF. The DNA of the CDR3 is TGTGCCAGCAGCAAAGTCCTCCGGGACACCGTAGCCTACGAGCAGTACTTC.

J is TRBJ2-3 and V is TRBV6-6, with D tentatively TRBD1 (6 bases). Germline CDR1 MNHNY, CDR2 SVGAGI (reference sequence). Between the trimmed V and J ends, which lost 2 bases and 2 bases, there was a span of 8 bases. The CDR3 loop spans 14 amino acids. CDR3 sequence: CASSYQGTTDTQYF. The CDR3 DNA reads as TGTGCCAGCAGTTACCAGGGGACCACAGATACGCAGTATTTT.

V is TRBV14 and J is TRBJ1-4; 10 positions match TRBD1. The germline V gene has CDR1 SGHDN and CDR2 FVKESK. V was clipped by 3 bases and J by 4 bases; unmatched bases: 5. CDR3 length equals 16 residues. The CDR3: CASSHLGTGVNEKLFF. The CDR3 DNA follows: TGTGCCAGCAGCCACCTTGGGACAGGGGTTAATGAAAAACTGTTTTTT.

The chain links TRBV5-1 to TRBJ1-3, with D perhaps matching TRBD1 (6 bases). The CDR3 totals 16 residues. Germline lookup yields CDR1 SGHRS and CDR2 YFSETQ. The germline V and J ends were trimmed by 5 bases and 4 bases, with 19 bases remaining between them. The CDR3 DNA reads TGCGCCAGCAGTAGAGTACGACCCGGGACAGGAAACACCATATATTTT. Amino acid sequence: CASSRVRPGTGNTIYF.

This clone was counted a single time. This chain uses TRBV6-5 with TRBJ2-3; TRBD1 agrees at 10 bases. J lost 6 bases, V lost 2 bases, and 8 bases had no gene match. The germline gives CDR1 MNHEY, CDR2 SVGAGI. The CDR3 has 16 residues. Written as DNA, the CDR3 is TGTGCCAGCAGTTACCTCCGGACAGGGGGAAGTGATACGCAGTATTTT. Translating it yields CASSYLRTGGSDTQYF.